This T cell receptor (beta chain) appears in the sequencing data of a study of OX40 agonist ivuxolimab in advanced cancers. Turning to the overall study: Ivuxolimab was an agonistic, fully human IgG2 monoclonal antibody directed against OX40 (CD134), a costimulatory receptor. Intravenous ivuxolimab was administered to patients every 2 weeks at six dose levels: 0.01, 0.1, 0.3, 1.5, 3 and 10 mg/kg. Among the approximately 50 dose-escalation patients, some 20 had hepatocellular carcinoma, some 15 melanoma, 9 renal cell carcinoma and 9 head and neck cancer. The dose-escalation cohort was approximately 83% male with a mean age of about 58 years, ranging from about 20 to 80. Patients were allowed to have had prior anti-PD-1, anti-PD-L1 or anti-CTLA-4 therapy, and around 37% of the dose-escalation patients had previously received checkpoint inhibitors. Partial responses were achieved by three dose-escalation patients, of whom one had hepatocellular carcinoma and two had cutaneous melanoma. Peripheral TCRbeta sequencing was intended to test whether TCR sequence diversity was altered and clonal T-cell expansion was caused by ivuxolimab. The paper covers the monotherapy dose-escalation part of the phase I ivuxolimab trial, which included N ≈ 54 patients.

For this clone: Its antigen is not yet known. Base quality data are lacking; no much larger clone is found one base away.

Paper-wide results and their limitations: In the 0.1-3.0 mg/kg groups, partial responders had among the lowest normalized peripheral clonal expansion, particularly in CD8+ T cells. After ivuxolimab, expanded clones were on average more numerous among CD8+ T cells than among CD4+ T cells. At doses from 0.1 to 3.0 mg/kg, clonal expansion was seen in both CD4+ and CD8+ blood T cells between baseline and week 6. The antigen specificity of the peripheral T cells that underwent clonal expansion was not determined. Low levels of normalized T-cell clonal expansion were also seen in some patients who did not respond.

The trial excluded patients who had a history of autoimmune disease or were on systemic immunosuppression. In every dose cohort, peripheral blood was drawn for TCR sequencing at baseline, cycle 4 day 1, and cycle 7 day 1. Samples came from an open-label, multicenter, first-in-human phase I dose-escalation trial of ivuxolimab. Adults with locally advanced or metastatic melanoma, renal cell carcinoma, hepatocellular carcinoma or head and neck squamous cell carcinoma were enrolled in the trial. Before TCR sequencing, CD4+ and CD8+ T cells were separately sorted from peripheral blood. From a lookup of the germline V gene, CDR1 and CDR2 are SGHAT and FQNNGV. Relative to germline, V is missing 1 base and J is missing 4 bases, with 6 bases of the junction outside any gene match. The CDR3 goes from the cysteine to the phenylalanine over 16 residues. Only the CDR3 region is kept as DNA, spanning 48 bases read in frame from base 1.

To sequence the TCRbeta CDR3 region, genomic DNA was isolated from the sorted cells. The immunoSEQ Assay was used to sequence the TCRbeta CDR3 regions. TCRdb re-hosts the immuneACCESS table, in-frame sequences only. Its copies lack some clones; in the studies checked, an unresolved V gene accounts for under half of them, and the cause for the rest is not known. For this sample the table gives 65,000 to 90,000 clones, of which roughly 92% were detected only once. The ten largest account for 6.5% to 8.5% of the sample. This TCR came from an adult with an advanced solid tumor such as melanoma, head and neck, liver or kidney cancer. In this chain, TRBV11-2 is recombined with TRBJ2-3; 9 nucleotides in the junction match TRBD2. The material was CD4+ or CD8+ T cells sorted from blood, obtained in a trial of the OX40 agonist ivuxolimab. The nucleotide sequence is given as TGTGCCAGCAGCTTAGTGGCGGGGACTAGCTCAGATACGCAGTATTTT. This is translated as CASSLVAGTSSDTQYF.